This T cell receptor beta chain appears in the sequencing data of a study of cytomegalovirus exposure and HLA in healthy donors. Overall study: In a previous analysis, more than 90 million unique TCR beta sequences were found from some 180 million T cells. Study conclusions and caveats: While the bulk of TCR sequences proved rare, some public TCRs turned up in many donors.

Comment on this clone: The antigen remains undetermined.

V trimming: 1 base; J trimming: 4 bases; junction bases outside the gene matches: 1. The CDR3 runs 13 residues. The germline gives CDR1 MDHEN, CDR2 SYDVKM. Use of 60 Vbeta and 13 Jbeta primers characterized the PCR. Generated by immunoSEQ multiplex PCR, the TCRdb table keeps only in-frame clones and is missing some. This table holds about 130,000 clones, over 75% found once. The source is a man aged 45 to 65 in good health and CMV-seronegative. The chain has TRBV28 and TRBJ2-7, with 7 bases aligning to TRBD2. Material for sequencing was PBMCs. The CDR3 sequence is CASSLSGGYEQYF. CDR3 DNA: TGTGCCAGCAGTTTATCGGGGGGATACGAGCAGTACTTC.